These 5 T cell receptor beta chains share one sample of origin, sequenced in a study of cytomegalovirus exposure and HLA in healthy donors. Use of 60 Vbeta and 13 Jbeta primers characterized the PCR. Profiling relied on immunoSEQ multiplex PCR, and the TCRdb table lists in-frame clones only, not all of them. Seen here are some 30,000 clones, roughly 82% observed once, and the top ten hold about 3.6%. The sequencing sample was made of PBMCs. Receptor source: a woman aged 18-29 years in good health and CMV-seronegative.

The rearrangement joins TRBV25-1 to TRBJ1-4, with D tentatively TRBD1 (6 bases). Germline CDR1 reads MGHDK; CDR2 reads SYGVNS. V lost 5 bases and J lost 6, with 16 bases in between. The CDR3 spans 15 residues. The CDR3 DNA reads TGTGCCAGCAGTAAGCAACAGGGTCGGGATGAAAAACTGTTTTTT. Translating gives CASSKQQGRDEKLFF.

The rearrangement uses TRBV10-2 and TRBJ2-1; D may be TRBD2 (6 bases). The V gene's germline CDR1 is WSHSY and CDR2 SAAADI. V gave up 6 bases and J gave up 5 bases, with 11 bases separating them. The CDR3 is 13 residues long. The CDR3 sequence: CASSGTGDNEQFF. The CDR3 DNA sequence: TGCGCCAGCAGCGGGACTGGGGACAATGAGCAGTTCTTC.

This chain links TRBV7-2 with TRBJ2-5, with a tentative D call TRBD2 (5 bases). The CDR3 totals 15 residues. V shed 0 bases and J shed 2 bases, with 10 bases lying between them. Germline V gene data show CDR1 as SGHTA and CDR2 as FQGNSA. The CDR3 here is CASSLAGSVQETQYF. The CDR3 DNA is TGTGCCAGCAGCTTAGCGGGGAGTGTACAAGAGACCCAGTACTTC. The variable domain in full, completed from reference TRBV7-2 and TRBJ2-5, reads GAGVSQSPSNKVTEKGKDVELRCDPISGHTALYWYRQSLGQGLEFLIYFQGNSAPDKSGLPSDRFSAERTGGSVSTLTIQRTQQEDSAVYLCASSLAGSVQETQYFGPGTRLLVL.

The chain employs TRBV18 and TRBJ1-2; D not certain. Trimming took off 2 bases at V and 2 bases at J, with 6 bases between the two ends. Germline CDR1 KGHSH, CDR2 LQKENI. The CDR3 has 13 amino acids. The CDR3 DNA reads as TGTGCCAGCTCACCAACAGAGAACTATGGCTACACCTTC. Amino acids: CASSPTENYGYTF.

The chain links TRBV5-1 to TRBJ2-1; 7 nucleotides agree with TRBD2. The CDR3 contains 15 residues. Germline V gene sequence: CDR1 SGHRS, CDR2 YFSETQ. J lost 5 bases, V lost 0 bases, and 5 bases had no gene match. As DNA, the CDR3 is TGCGCCAGCAGCTTGGTGGTGGGGGGGGACAATGAGCAGTTCTTC. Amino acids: CASSLVVGGDNEQFF.